This T cell receptor beta chain appears in the sequencing data of a study of blood T cell repertoires in COVID-19. Study background: In each case, the material was cDNA or gDNA derived from T cells, B-cell-depleted T cells, or PBMCs.

Repertoires were generated with immunoSEQ multiplex PCR, while TCRdb's copy carries only in-frame clones and drops some. Altogether 200,000 to 250,000 clones are present, around 90% being singletons, with the ten largest covering around 0.9%. Germline lookup yields CDR1 SGHNT and CDR2 YYREEE (reference sequence). V lost 2 bases and J lost 2; bases outside the gene matches: 5. The CDR3 runs 15 residues. This receptor was taken from a young man with COVID-19, enrolled during active disease. Sequenced sample: peripheral blood. J is TRBJ1-2 and V is TRBV5-4; 8 positions agree with TRBD1. This CDR3 reads CASSLLDRENYGYTF. The CDR3 nucleotides are TGTGCCAGCAGCTTATTGGACAGGGAGAACTATGGCTACACCTTC.